The next 12 T cell receptor beta chains were all read from a single sample in a study of metastatic and nonmetastatic thyroid tumors. From the PCR reads, TCRdb re-called clones with MiXCR. The sample lists 50,000 to 65,000 clones, under 20% occurring once. No treatment had been given to any patient before thyroid surgery. Sequenced sample: blood. Source of these receptors: a female donor with papillary thyroid cancer or a benign thyroid nodule (not recorded which). Some clones in this sample may be carry-over from other donors' samples.

This clone was seen repeatedly, ten times or more. CDR3 DNA sequence: TGTGCCATCACCCCGGGACTAGCGGGAGACGGTGAGCAGTTCTTC. As protein: CAITPGLAGDGEQFF. This chain connects TRBV10-3 to TRBJ2-1; 14 positions agree with TRBD2. The junction had 8 bases not matched to a gene; V was cut back by 7 bases and J by 9 bases. The CDR3 has 15 amino acids. The V gene's germline CDR1 is ENHRY and CDR2 SYGVKD.

This clone occurred many times. The CDR3 here is CASKGQVNYGYTF. CDR3 bases: TGTGCCAGCAAAGGACAGGTTAACTATGGCTACACCTTC. The chain links TRBV2 to TRBJ1-2; TRBD1 matches 7 bases. This CDR3 comprises 13 residues. V was clipped by 7 bases and J by 1 base; unmatched bases: 3. The germline CDR1 and CDR2 sequences are SNHLY and FYNNEI.

This clone was detected ten times or more. CDR3 loop: CASSLTISGANVLTF. DNA of the CDR3: TGTGCCAGCAGCTTAACTATCTCTGGGGCCAACGTCCTGACTTTC. V and J are TRBV11-2 and TRBJ2-6; D is unclear. Germline assignment: CDR1 SGHAT and CDR2 FQNNGV. Trimming cost V 2 bases and J 0 bases, with 5 bases left between them. This CDR3 is built from 15 residues.

This clone was counted at least ten times. The V call is TRBV12-3 or TRBV12-4, the J call TRBJ2-3; D could derive from TRBD1 or TRBD2 (5 bases each). Trimming cost V 6 bases and J 8 bases, with 12 bases left between them. CDR3 length equals 12 residues. In DNA form, the CDR3 reads TGTGCCAGCAGGGGGGTCCTGGGTACGCAGTATTTT. This translates into CASRGVLGTQYF.

This clone came up many times. V and J are TRBV29-1 and TRBJ2-5; 12 bases agree with TRBD2. From germline, CDR1 is SQVTM and CDR2 ANQGSEA. The CDR3 has 14 amino acids. V gave up 4 bases and J gave up 2 bases; unmatched junction bases: 2. The CDR3 protein is CSVGLAGGQETQYF. As DNA, the CDR3 is TGCAGCGTTGGTCTAGCGGGAGGGCAAGAGACCCAGTACTTC.

At least ten counts were recorded for this clone. In DNA, the CDR3 is TGTGCCAGCAGCCCCTGGGAAGACATGAACACTGAAGCTTTCTTT. As protein: CASSPWEDMNTEAFF. The chain is built from TRBV9 and TRBJ1-1; no clear D gene. Germline loops: CDR1 SGDLS, CDR2 YYNGEE. Trimming shortened V by 4 bases and J by 0 bases, and 13 bases separated the two germline ends. The CDR3 is 15 amino acids.

A few counts support this clone. The chain links TRBV28 to TRBJ1-2; D unclear. V lost 7 bases to trimming and J lost 4 bases, with 16 bases between them. This CDR3 region has 14 residues. Germline CDR1 MDHEN, CDR2 SYDVKM. The CDR3 sequence is CASIKLTWPYGYTF. In DNA form, the CDR3 reads TGTGCCAGCATTAAGCTGACATGGCCCTATGGCTACACCTTC.

This clone was detected ten times or more. V gene TRBV5-8 combines with J gene TRBJ2-7; perhaps TRBD2 as D (6 bases). The CDR3 totals 14 residues. V lost 1 base, J lost 4 bases, and 12 bases lay in between. Germline values: CDR1 SGHTS, CDR2 YDEGEE. CDR3 protein: CASSLTGGGYEQYF. The CDR3 nucleotides read TGTGCCAGCAGCTTGACGGGTGGGGGGTACGAGCAGTACTTC.

This clone was recorded many times. The J gene is TRBJ1-1, the V gene TRBV2; D not certain. This CDR3 comprises 12 residues. Trimming removed 4 bases at V and 2 bases at J, with 5 bases between. Germline values: CDR1 SNHLY, CDR2 FYNNEI. In DNA, the CDR3 is TGTGCCAGCAGTGTAACTAACACTGAAGCTTTCTTT. This translates into CASSVTNTEAFF.

Many counts were recorded for this clone. The chain is built from TRBV2 and TRBJ2-7; D ambiguous. The V and J ends lost 6 bases and 7 bases respectively, with 13 bases between them. CDR3 length: 12 residues. Germline loops: CDR1 SNHLY, CDR2 FYNNEI. The CDR3 loop is CASRLALGEQYF. The CDR3 bases are TGTGCCAGCAGACTCGCCCTAGGGGAGCAGTACTTC.

In this sample, this clone is medium-sized. The chain uses TRBV27 and TRBJ2-7; 16 bases agree with TRBD2. Trimming took 5 bases from V and 2 from J; bases not matched to a gene: 6. This CDR3 region has 17 residues. Germline V gives CDR1 MNHEY, CDR2 SMNVEV (reference sequence). Here the CDR3 reads CASSGGLAGGKPYEQYF. CDR3 DNA: TGTGCCAGCAGTGGGGGACTAGCGGGAGGGAAGCCCTACGAGCAGTACTTC.

This chain joins TRBV30 and TRBJ2-7; D is undetermined. The germline CDR1 and CDR2 sequences are GTSNPN and SVGIG (reference sequence). V dropped 0 bases and J dropped 5 bases, with 14 bases sitting between them. CDR3 length: 14 residues. This CDR3 reads CAWSVGQDINEQYF. In DNA, the CDR3 is TGTGCCTGGAGTGTAGGGCAGGATATTAACGAGCAGTACTTC.